The 32 T cell receptor beta chains below were found in one sample sequenced in a study of beta chain features in type 1 diabetes. Notes on the study in general: Moderate but significant shortening of TCRB CDR3s was recorded in all four CD4+ subsets from Type 1 diabetes patients.

Antigens of these TCRs are unknown. Investigators reverse transcribed all isolated RNA, so they sequenced expressed TCRB transcripts. Data came from immunoSEQ multiplex PCR; TCRdb stores just in-frame clones and leaves some out. The sample shows about 340,000 clones, approximately 13% of them seen only once. The sample was naive CD4+ T cells from blood. Every receptor here comes from a woman under 30 with type 1 diabetes.

The V gene is TRBV7-2, the J gene TRBJ2-1, with 11 bases lining up with TRBD2. V trimming: 5 bases; J trimming: 7 bases; junction bases outside the gene matches: 16. CDR1 is SGHTA, CDR2 FQGNSA, per germline. This CDR3 comprises 18 residues. The CDR3: CASSPHRPTSGSGNEQFF. In DNA form, the CDR3 reads TGTGCCAGCAGCCCACACAGACCTACTAGCGGGAGTGGGAATGAGCAGTTCTTC.

This clone showed up just a few times. This chain uses TRBV14 with TRBJ1-1; D remains unclear. Looked up from germline, CDR1 is SGHDN and CDR2 is FVKESK. There are 14 residues in the CDR3. Trimming took off 4 bases at V and 1 base at J, with 10 bases between the two ends. CDR3 residues: CASSPRLRNTEAFF. The CDR3, as DNA: TGTGCCAGCAGCCCACGACTCAGGAACACTGAAGCTTTCTTT.

The J gene is TRBJ2-3, the V gene TRBV5-4; 15 nucleotides align to TRBD2. The CDR3 is made up of 16 amino acids. V was clipped by 5 bases and J by 8 bases; unmatched bases: 9. Germline CDR1 and CDR2: SGHNT and YYREEE (reference sequence). The CDR3 spells CASRKGGTSGRSTQYF. For the CDR3, the DNA is TGTGCCAGCAGAAAGGGGGGGACTAGCGGGAGGAGTACGCAGTATTTT.

The genes are TRBV29-1 and TRBJ1-1; D gene uncertain. This CDR3 has 14 residues. Germline V lookup: CDR1 SQVTM, CDR2 ANQGSEA. V was clipped by 6 bases and J by 6 bases, with 20 bases between them. CDR3 residues: CSVAPRMSSSEAFF. CDR3 nucleotides: TGCAGCGTGGCCCCGAGGATGTCGAGCTCTGAAGCTTTCTTT.

The chain couples TRBV11-3 to TRBJ2-3; D unresolved. The CDR3 has 12 residues. V shed 5 bases and J shed 9 bases, with 12 bases lying between them. CDR1 and CDR2 (germline): SGHNT, YENEEA. CDR3 sequence (DNA): TGTGCCAGCAGCCCACGCGGTGGCACGCAGTATTTT. Translation: CASSPRGGTQYF.

This clone came up a few times. The CDR3 loop reads CADRAGPYEQYF. In DNA form, the CDR3 reads TGTGCCGACCGGGCGGGACCCTACGAGCAGTACTTC. The chain is built from TRBV2 and TRBJ2-7; D might be TRBD2 (6 bases). This CDR3 has 12 residues. V was cut by 11 bases and J by 2 bases, with 13 bases left in between. Germline CDR1 SNHLY, CDR2 FYNNEI.

This clone has only a few counts. The V call is TRBV28, the J call TRBJ2-1; TRBD1 aligns across 7 bases. The CDR3 totals 16 residues. After removal of 5 bases from V and 3 bases from J, the junction contained 10 bases not matched to a gene. The germline CDR1 and CDR2 sequences are MDHEN and SYDVKM. The CDR3 here is CASSPKDRLLYNEQFF. CDR3 bases: TGTGCCAGCAGTCCGAAGGACAGGCTCCTCTACAATGAGCAGTTCTTC.

This clone was counted a few times. The rearrangement uses TRBV28 and TRBJ1-5; D is uncertain. Between the trimmed V and J ends, which lost 8 bases and 2 bases, there was a span of 10 bases. The germline V gene has CDR1 MDHEN and CDR2 SYDVKM. The CDR3 has 13 residues. CDR3 loop: CASLREGNQPQHF. The CDR3, as DNA: TGTGCCAGCCTGAGGGAGGGCAATCAGCCCCAGCATTTT.

This chain connects TRBV6-6 to TRBJ1-2; 7 positions match TRBD1. The CDR3 contains 13 residues. V shed 8 bases and J 2 bases; nucleotides not matched to a gene: 5. CDR1 and CDR2 (germline): MNHNY, SVGAGI (reference sequence). CDR3 nucleotide sequence: TGTGCCAGCGGGACAGAATCAAACTATGGCTACACCTTC. Protein: CASGTESNYGYTF.

This chain uses TRBV7-9 with TRBJ1-1; no definite D call. Trimming removed 1 base from V and 4 bases from J, with 7 bases in between. Germline values: CDR1 SEHNR, CDR2 FQNEAQ (reference sequence). The CDR3 runs to 13 residues. CDR3 DNA: TGTGCCAGCAGCTTAGGGTCGGGCACTGAAGCTTTCTTT. This sequence encodes CASSLGSGTEAFF. Combining the CDR3 with reference TRBV7-9 and TRBJ1-1 gives the whole variable domain DTGVSQNPRHKITKRGQNVTFRCDPISEHNRLYWYRQTLGQGPEFLTYFQNEAQLEKSRLLSDRFSAERPKGSFSTLEIQRTEQGDSAMYLCASSLGSGTEAFFGQGTRLTVV.

V and J are TRBV28 and TRBJ1-2; possibly TRBD1 for D (5 bases). Germline V gives CDR1 MDHEN, CDR2 SYDVKM. The CDR3 contains 14 residues. Trimming removed 8 bases from V and 0 bases from J, with 13 bases in between. CDR3 protein: CASLGQSANYGYTF. In DNA, the CDR3 is TGTGCCAGCCTGGGGCAGTCAGCTAACTATGGCTACACCTTC.

This clone was picked up a small number of times. The V and J genes are TRBV6-5 and TRBJ2-7; D perhaps matches TRBD1 (6 bases). The CDR3 runs 13 residues. V was cut by 7 bases and J by 4 bases, with 14 bases left in between. Germline-derived CDR1 and CDR2 are MNHEY and SVGAGI. The CDR3 DNA reads as TGTGCCAGCAATAAAAGGGGGACATACGAGCAGTACTTC. Translated: CASNKRGTYEQYF.

The rearrangement uses TRBV11-1 and TRBJ1-1; TRBD1 matches at 9 bases. CDR3 length: 14 amino acids. Germline lookup yields CDR1 SGHAT and CDR2 FQDESV (reference sequence). Trimming cost V 5 bases and J 3 bases; bases outside gene matches: 4. CDR3 nucleotides: TGTGCCAGCAGCCCGGGACAGGGTTACACTGAAGCTTTCTTT. Translation: CASSPGQGYTEAFF.

This clone was found a few times. V is TRBV5-1 and J is TRBJ2-1; the match to TRBD2 covers 14 bases. Trimming took 4 bases from V and 9 from J; bases not matched to a gene: 6. The CDR3 consists of 15 residues. The germline gives CDR1 SGHRS, CDR2 YFSETQ. The CDR3 DNA sequence: TGCGCCAGCAGCCCGGGACTAGCGGGAGCTGGTGAGCAGTTCTTC. Residues: CASSPGLAGAGEQFF.

This clone has a handful of counts. The J gene is TRBJ2-5, the V gene TRBV30, with D hard to call. The CDR3 is made up of 12 amino acids. CDR1 and CDR2 (germline): GTSNPN, SVGIG (reference sequence). V lost 1 base and J lost 5, with 8 bases in between. CDR3 sequence reads: CAWSGTWETQYF. CDR3 DNA sequence: TGTGCCTGGAGTGGTACTTGGGAGACCCAGTACTTC.

This clone was seen more than once but under ten times. V is TRBV4-3 and J is TRBJ1-2, with D maybe TRBD1 (5 bases). V lost 0 bases, J lost 7 bases, and 15 bases lay in between. The germline gives CDR1 LGHNA, CDR2 YSLEER. The CDR3 loop spans 15 amino acids. CDR3 sequence (DNA): TGCGCCAGCAGCCAAGAGGGCGGGGCAGGGTCTGGCTACACCTTC. This gives the protein CASSQEGGAGSGYTF.

As regards this clone: This CDR3 is also generated by other DNA sequences in the sample. The chain recombines TRBV5-1 with TRBJ1-2; 7 bases match TRBD1. The germline gives CDR1 SGHRS, CDR2 YFSETQ. The V segment lost 0 bases and the J segment 6 bases; nucleotides outside the gene matches: 5. There are 14 residues in the CDR3. CDR3 sequence: CASSLGQGMDGYTF. The CDR3 DNA follows: TGCGCCAGCAGCTTGGGACAGGGAATGGATGGCTACACCTTC.

This chain connects TRBV29-1 to TRBJ1-1; D is unclear. V was trimmed by 6 bases and J by 1 base, leaving 9 bases between them. Germline CDR1 and CDR2: SQVTM and ANQGSEA. The CDR3 has 12 residues. The CDR3 DNA sequence: TGCAGCGTCTGGCGGCAGAACACTGAAGCTTTCTTT. Translating it yields CSVWRQNTEAFF. The whole variable domain, filled in from reference TRBV29-1 and TRBJ1-1, reads SAVISQKPSRDICQRGTSLTIQCQVDSQVTMMFWYRQQPGQSLTLIATANQGSEATYESGFVIDKFPISRPNLTFSTLTVSNMSPEDSSIYLCSVWRQNTEAFFGQGTRLTVV.

This clone was seen a handful of times. The chain has TRBV12-5 and TRBJ2-5; maybe TRBD1 (5 bases). The CDR3 extends over 13 amino acids. Germline CDR1 and CDR2: LGHNT and FRNRAP. Trimming shortened V by 1 base and J by 4 bases, and 7 bases separated the two germline ends. The CDR3 region is CASGLGTGETQYF. As DNA, the CDR3 is TGTGCTAGTGGTTTGGGAACAGGAGAGACCCAGTACTTC.

The chain employs TRBV28 and TRBJ2-3; 9 bases match TRBD2. Germline CDR1 reads MDHEN; CDR2 reads SYDVKM. There are 14 residues in the CDR3. J lost 3 bases, V lost 5 bases, and 3 bases had no gene match. CDR3 DNA sequence: TGTGCCAGCAGTCGAGCGGGAGGTACAGATACGCAGTATTTT. Translating gives CASSRAGGTDTQYF. Using reference TRBV28 and TRBJ2-3 for the parts outside the CDR3, the full variable domain is DVKVTQSSRYLVKRTGEKVFLECVQDMDHENMFWYRQDPGLGLRLIYFSYDVKMKEKGDIPEGYSVSREKKERFSLILESASTNQTSMYLCASSRAGGTDTQYFGPGTRLTVL.

Remarks on this clone: Distinct nucleotide sequences in the sample also encode this CDR3. The chain employs TRBV29-1 and TRBJ2-2; weak D call: TRBD2 (6 bases). Per germline, CDR1 SQVTM and CDR2 ANQGSEA. The CDR3 runs to 17 residues. The germline V and J ends were trimmed by 6 bases and 4 bases, with 24 bases remaining between them. The CDR3 nucleotides are TGCAGCGTCGACCGACCTAGAGCGGGTTCGGTCACCGGGGAGCTGTTTTTT. Translating gives CSVDRPRAGSVTGELFF.

A few counts support this clone. Additional DNA sequences in this sample encode the identical CDR3. The V call is TRBV18, the J call TRBJ2-5; no definite D call. CDR1 KGHSH and CDR2 LQKENI come from the germline V gene. This CDR3 has 11 amino acids. V lost 4 bases, J lost 3 bases, and 3 bases lay in between. The CDR3 nucleotides are TGTGCCAGCTCACGAGAAGAGACCCAGTACTTC. It is translated as CASSREETQYF.

In this sample, this clone turned up a few times. The chain links TRBV15 to TRBJ2-1; TRBD2 aligns across 8 bases. Germline V gene lookup returns CDR1 LNHNV and CDR2 YYDKDF (reference sequence). Unmatched junction bases numbered 8, after V lost 4 bases and J lost 9 bases. The CDR3 consists of 14 residues. CDR3 nucleotides: TGTGCCACCAGCATGGGCGGGAGGACCGCTGAGCAGTTCTTC. It yields the protein CATSMGGRTAEQFF. The full variable domain, with the rest looked up from reference TRBV15 and TRBJ2-1, is DAMVIQNPRYQVTQFGKPVTLSCSQTLNHNVMYWYQQKSSQAPKLLFHYYDKDFNNEADTPDNFQSRRPNTSFCFLDIRSPGLGDTAMYLCATSMGGRTAEQFFGPGTRLTVL.

J is TRBJ2-3 and V is TRBV5-1; maybe TRBD2 (6 bases). This CDR3 is built from 15 residues. The germline V gene encodes CDR1 SGHRS and CDR2 YFSETQ. With 1 base removed from V and 7 bases from J, the gap between germline ends came to 16 bases. CDR3 bases: TGCGCCAGCAGCTTGAATATTGGAGGGTCAAATACGCAGTATTTT. Translation: CASSLNIGGSNTQYF.

On this clone itself: At the DNA level, this CDR3 is encoded by other sequences in the same sample as well. V and J are TRBV18 and TRBJ2-3; 8 positions agree with TRBD2. Germline assignment: CDR1 KGHSH and CDR2 LQKENI. V gave up 3 bases and J gave up 0 bases; unmatched junction bases: 5. The CDR3 contains 16 residues. In nucleotides, the CDR3 is TGTGCCAGCTCACCTCTGTCTAGCGGGAGCACAGATACGCAGTATTTT. Its protein is CASSPLSSGSTDTQYF.

The chain uses TRBV6-6 and TRBJ1-5; D is unclear. V shed 5 bases and J shed 3 bases, with 14 bases lying between them. The CDR3 contains 15 residues. CDR1 and CDR2 (germline): MNHNY, SVGAGI (reference sequence). The CDR3 DNA is TGTGCCAGCAGTCCTGGCCGACACTCCAATCAGCCCCAGCATTTT. Amino acid sequence: CASSPGRHSNQPQHF.

This rearrangement joins TRBV2 to TRBJ2-1; 7 bases are shared with TRBD2. CDR1 SNHLY and CDR2 FYNNEI come from the germline V gene. The CDR3 extends over 16 amino acids. The ends lost 2 bases at V and 0 bases at J; junction bases unmatched: 4. The DNA for the CDR3 is TGTGCCAGCAGTGAATCCCCGGGGGGCTCCTACAATGAGCAGTTCTTC. It encodes CASSESPGGSYNEQFF. The full variable domain, with the rest looked up from reference TRBV2 and TRBJ2-1, is EPEVTQTPSHQVTQMGQEVILRCVPISNHLYFYWYRQILGQKVEFLVSFYNNEISEKSEIFDDQFSVERPDGSNFTLKIRSTKLEDSAMYFCASSESPGGSYNEQFFGPGTRLTVL.

The V call is TRBV6-5, the J call TRBJ1-2; a weak D match, TRBD1 (5 bases). With 5 bases removed from V and 3 bases from J, the gap between germline ends came to 10 bases. The CDR3 totals 13 residues. The germline V gene encodes CDR1 MNHEY and CDR2 SVGAGI. Written as DNA, the CDR3 is TGTGCCAGCAGTCGGGGGACGGACTATGGCTACACCTTC. Residues: CASSRGTDYGYTF.

This rearrangement joins TRBV18 to TRBJ2-1; a possible D gene is TRBD2 (6 bases). There are 16 residues in the CDR3. Germline assignment: CDR1 KGHSH and CDR2 LQKENI. The V end lost 7 bases, the J end lost 0 bases, and 16 bases lay between the germline ends. The DNA of the CDR3 is TGTGCCAGCTTCCCCACGCGGGACCCCTCCTACAATGAGCAGTTCTTC. Amino acid sequence: CASFPTRDPSYNEQFF. Using reference TRBV18 and TRBJ2-1 for the parts outside the CDR3, the full variable domain is NAGVMQNPRHLVRRRGQEARLRCSPMKGHSHVYWYRQLPEEGLKFMVYLQKENIIDESGMPKERFSAEFPKEGPSILRIQQVVRGDSAAYFCASFPTRDPSYNEQFFGPGTRLTVL.

V is TRBV18 and J is TRBJ2-4, with D maybe TRBD2 (7 bases). This CDR3 comprises 16 residues. Trimming pared 1 base from V and 0 bases from J, leaving 10 bases between. Germline values: CDR1 KGHSH, CDR2 LQKENI. CDR3 amino acids: CASSPQGGIAKNIQYF. The CDR3 DNA reads TGTGCCAGCTCACCACAGGGGGGGATAGCCAAAAACATTCAGTACTTC.

This clone has a handful of counts. The chain recombines TRBV7-3 with TRBJ1-1; D gene uncertain. The CDR3 has 11 residues. Trimming stripped 5 bases from V and 7 bases from J, with 8 bases between. The V gene's germline CDR1 is SGHTA and CDR2 FQGTGA. The chain's CDR3 is CASSRGGEAFF. The CDR3 nucleotides read TGTGCCAGCAGCCGAGGAGGTGAAGCTTTCTTT.

The chain links TRBV19 to TRBJ2-1, with TRBD2 matching 8 bases. The germline CDR1 and CDR2 sequences are LNHDA and SQIVND (reference sequence). The CDR3 runs 17 residues. With 0 bases clipped from V and 4 bases from J, the junction kept 8 bases outside the gene matches. The chain's CDR3 is CASSIEIAGTLYNEQFF. Written as DNA, the CDR3 is TGTGCCAGTAGTATAGAAATAGCGGGAACTCTGTACAATGAGCAGTTCTTC.